This TCR beta chain stems from a study of blood T cell repertoires in COVID-19. Study-level background: Samples came from the United States, Italy and Spain, spanning acute and convalescent COVID-19. Sources were T cells, B-cell-depleted T cells, or PBMCs; the material itself was cDNA or gDNA.

As originally analysed: Reference gene primer amplification gave nucleated cell count estimates. The method was immunoSEQ multiplex PCR; TCRdb's version includes in-frame clones alone and lacks a portion of them. The D gene and trimming were derived from the DNA, and the V and J assignments and clone size from that table. Of 250,000 to 350,000 clones in the sample, around 92% were seen once. Germline V gene lookup returns CDR1 KGHDR and CDR2 SFDVKD. V lost 3 bases to trimming and J lost 1 base; unmatched junction nucleotides: 13. The CDR3 is 19 residues long. What was sequenced was peripheral blood. This sequence joins TRBV24-1 and TRBJ2-1, with 8 bases identical to TRBD2. The sequence was obtained from a man in his late teens or twenties who had recovered from COVID-19. This chain's CDR3 is CATSDRGLGGIGSYNEQFF. In DNA form, the CDR3 reads TGTGCCACCAGTGATAGGGGACTAGGGGGGATTGGGTCCTACAATGAGCAGTTCTTC.